This paragraph reports one T cell receptor beta chain. Its antigen target is currently unknown. Base qualities are missing; no much larger clone stands one base away. Using the deep immunoSEQ assay, multiplex PCR amplified TCR CDR3 regions from genomic DNA. Extracted genomic DNA from each cell subset was spread evenly across all wells of several immunoSEQ 96-well plates, with each plate serving as a replicate. For sorted subsets, approximately 200 ng of genomic DNA, equivalent to some 30,000 T cell genomes, went into each replicate PCR. Purified libraries were measured with a Qubit 3.0 fluorometer, size-checked on a Bioanalyzer 2100, and measured again with the KAPA Library Quantification kit. Every immunoSEQ 96-well plate was sequenced on a separate single-read 150-cycle Illumina NextSeq 550 flow cell. The original pipeline was this. Because the immunoSEQ output included only junctional sequences and no quality scores, the filtering could not be the same as the filtering used for full-length reads. To assign V/J genes and CDR3, sequences were annotated using PyIR, a Python wrapper for IgBLAST v1.9, with IMGT germline references. Reads were filtered out if the reads had weak V/J assignments (E-value above 1e-6), no CDR3, stop codons, out-of-frame junctions, or ambiguous translated residues. A V3J clonotype was defined by an identical inferred V gene, J gene, and CDR3 amino acid sequence. The percentage overlap between two repertoires was calculated by dividing the number of shared unique clonotypes by the size of the smaller repertoire. Richness of each repertoire was evaluated using RTK rarefaction, the Chao1 estimator, and Recon v2.1 estimates of unobserved clonotypes. For all TCRbeta clonotypes obtained by the gDNA method from several donors, generation probabilities were computed with OLGA. TCRdb holds this immuneACCESS table with in-frame rearrangements only. Some clones are missing; in checked studies, unresolved V genes explain under half, and the rest has no known cause. D and trimming were read from the DNA, whereas the V and J calls and clone size are those reported in that table. The sample table contains about 1.1 million clones; only one count was recorded for around three quarters of them. The top ten clonotypes cover around 0.47% of the sample.

The entry originates in a study of shared clonotypes between healthy human individuals (dated by TCRdb to 2018 to 2020). Background for the entire study: Two women and a few men aged 18 to 49 years were included in the cohort. For each donor, three plates each were used for CD4 naive and CD4 memory, two plates were used for CD8 naive, and one plate was used for CD8 memory. Blood TCR repertoires of a handful of healthy adults were deeply sequenced to estimate repertoire size and the extent of clonotype sharing between individuals. Libraries were prepared and TCR repertoires were sequenced by different laboratories using diverse techniques, in order to increase sequencing depth and limit assay-specific biases. Between about 0.8 and 9.5 billion PBMCs per donor were obtained by leukapheresis. Overall study outcomes, separate from this receptor: The genetic and exposure-history diversity represented was limited by the small number of donors. Incomplete sequencing was indicated by rarefaction of sorted-subset datasets, despite the large sequencing depth. Compared with non-shared clonotypes, the clonotypes found in all four sorted-subset donors had higher generation probabilities. Sampling was restricted to blood, and TCR repertoires in tissues likely differ from the TCR repertoires found in blood. Larger estimated clonotype richness was generally found for naive subsets than for memory subsets. Pairwise subsampling led to the expectation that sequencing depth would affect the degree of clonotype sharing among donors. When four donors were compared, the shared fraction of clonotypes was about 5% for naive CD4, over 3% for naive CD8, about 2.5% for memory CD4, and around 0.4% for memory CD8.

The CDR3 starts with the cysteine, ends with the phenylalanine, and has 18 residues. Only CDR3 DNA remains: 54 bases, in frame from the first base. According to the germline V gene, CDR1 reads SQVTM and CDR2 reads ANQGSEA. V trim: 1 base; J trim: 4 bases; unmatched bases: 13. The donors were healthy, HIV-negative adults who had no recently reported acute infections or vaccinations. All donors were Caucasian adults living in Nashville, Tennessee, USA. CD4+ T cells were enriched by magnetic negative selection, after which naive cells were positively selected on CD45RA and the negative fraction was taken as the memory subset. Blood was collected by leukapheresis, and PBMCs were isolated by Ficoll-Histopaque density gradient centrifugation and then cryopreserved in liquid nitrogen vapor phase. Analytical flow cytometry was used to check the purity and quantity of every magnetically sorted T cell population. Each sorted fraction had its genomic DNA isolated and then quantified by UV absorbance on a Nanodrop 2000c.

The sample was memory CD4+ T cells from PBMCs. The sample's cell subset or site label is to be understood as: CD45RA-negative fraction. This chain joins TRBV29-1 to TRBJ2-7, with TRBD2 identical over 13 junction bases. The source is a man between 18 and 29 years old in good health. Some clones in this sample may be carry-over from other donors' samples. The sequenced DNA is TGCAGCGTTGAAGGTGGGGGACTAGCGGGGTTGGCTCCGTACGAGCAGTACTTC. Translated, this is CSVEGGGLAGLAPYEQYF.